The rows below give T cell receptor beta chains drawn from one sample of a study of OX40 agonist ivuxolimab in advanced cancers. TCRdb's copy holds only in-frame clones and misses some; the assay was immunoSEQ multiplex PCR. The profile shows some 17,000 clones, 80% to 90% of them singletons. Sequenced material: CD4+ or CD8+ T cells sorted from blood, taken in a trial of the OX40 agonist ivuxolimab. The receptors were gathered from an adult with an advanced solid tumor such as melanoma, head and neck, liver or kidney cancer. Both conserved end residues are part of each CDR3. A D gene is named only where the DNA matches it firmly. Clone size is stated in some rows and not others, as once, few, many or a class when expanded.

TRBJ2-7,TRBV28,NA,NA,TGTGCCAGCAGTTTACCCCCCTCACGAAAGAACGAGCAGTACTTC,CASSLPPSRKNEQYF
TRBJ1-1,TRBV11-3,NA,NA,TGTGCCAGCAGCTTAGGACCAACGACAGGAACCGGAGAAGCTTTCTTT,CASSLGPTTGTGEAFF
TRBJ1-5,TRBV6-5,NA,NA,TGTGCCAGCAGAAAAGGGGGTTATAATCAGCCCCAGCATTTT,CASRKGGYNQPQHF
TRBJ2-3,TRBV2,TRBD2,NA,TGTGCCAGCAGTGACGTGGCGGGAGAACTAGATACGCAGTATTTT,CASSDVAGELDTQYF
TRBJ2-7,TRBV7-9,NA,once,TGTGCCAGCAGCTTCGGGGGAGGCCACGAGCAGTACTTC,CASSFGGGHEQYF
TRBJ2-1,TRBV2,TRBD2,once,TGTGCCAGCAGACTAGCGGGAAGCCACAATGAGCAGTTCTTC,CASRLAGSHNEQFF
TRBJ2-1,TRBV7-9,TRBD2,few,TGTGCCAGCAGCAGCCGGACTAGCGGGCTTTACAATGAGCAGTTCTTC,CASSSRTSGLYNEQFF
TRBJ1-1,TRBV11-3,NA,medium-sized,TGTGCCAGCAGCCTAATGATCGCCGGGACTGAAGCTTTCTTT,CASSLMIAGTEAFF
TRBJ2-1,TRBV9,NA,NA,TGTGCCAGCACAGCAGGGGACACCTCCTACAATGAGCAGTTCTTC,CASTAGDTSYNEQFF
TRBJ2-1,TRBV9,TRBD2,NA,TGTGCCAGCAGCGTCAGCGGGAAGTTGTACAATGAGCAGTTCTTC,CASSVSGKLYNEQFF
TRBJ2-3,TRBV4-1,NA,NA,TGCGCCAGCAGCCAAGGTCAGAATACGCAGTATTTT,CASSQGQNTQYF
TRBJ1-1,TRBV7-8,NA,NA,TGTGCCAGCAGCTTATATGGGCAGGGGTCTGAAGCTTTCTTT,CASSLYGQGSEAFF
TRBJ2-7,TRBV28,NA,NA,TGTGCCAGCAGGCTCTACCGGGACAAGACCTACGAGCAGTACTTC,CASRLYRDKTYEQYF
TRBJ2-7,TRBV4-3,NA,NA,TGCGCCAGCAGCCAAGTGGGAGCCGCCGCCTACGAGCAGTACTTC,CASSQVGAAAYEQYF
TRBJ2-5,TRBV13,TRBD2,NA,TGTGCCAGCAGCTTAAGGGAGGGGATAAGAACCCAGTACTTC,CASSLREGIRTQYF
TRBJ2-1,TRBV7-8,NA,NA,TGTGCCAGCACCTTGGGGAGCGAGGGTATCTCCTACAATGAGCAGTTCTTC,CASTLGSEGISYNEQFF
TRBJ1-2,TRBV19,NA,NA,TGTGCCAGTAGTATAGTGGCAGGGCAGGGCTATGGCTACACCTTC,CASSIVAGQGYGYTF
TRBJ2-6,TRBV14,TRBD1,NA,TGTGCCAGCGGGCAGGGGGCATATGGGGCCAACGTCCTGACTTTC,CASGQGAYGANVLTF
TRBJ2-1,TRBV9,TRBD2,NA,TGTGCCAGCAGCGTAGCACTAGCGTGGCACAATGAGCAGTTCTTC,CASSVALAWHNEQFF
TRBJ1-5,TRBV5-8,NA,large,TGTGCCAGCAGCTTGCGGGGGCGCGATCAGCCCCAGCATTTT,CASSLRGRDQPQHF
TRBJ2-7,TRBV4-1,NA,NA,TGCGCCAGCAGACACGACCAGATGAACTCCTACGAGCAGTACTTC,CASRHDQMNSYEQYF
TRBJ1-5,TRBV28,NA,once,TGTGCCAGCAGTTTCCCGGGGGGAAATCAGCCCCAGCATTTT,CASSFPGGNQPQHF
TRBJ2-7,TRBV4-1,NA,NA,TGCGCCAGCAGCCAAGAGAGGTGGCAAGAGCAGTACTTC,CASSQERWQEQYF
TRBJ2-1,TRBV18,TRBD2,NA,TGTGCCAGCTCAAAACGAAGCGGGGTTTACAATGAGCAGTTCTTC,CASSKRSGVYNEQFF
TRBJ1-1,TRBV19,NA,once,TGTGCCAGTAGTGTAGGTTCGTCCTTTGGTGAAGCTTTCTTT,CASSVGSSFGEAFF
TRBJ2-1,TRBV9,TRBD2,few,TGTGCCAGCAGCGTAGAAGCTAGCGGGAGGGGGTCCGATGAGCAGTTCTTC,CASSVEASGRGSDEQFF
TRBJ1-2,TRBV7-9,NA,NA,TGTGCCAGCAGCTTAGGGGACCGTTATGGCTACACCTTC,CASSLGDRYGYTF
TRBJ1-3,TRBV7-2,NA,medium-sized,TGTGCCAGCAGCTTCCCTCAGGGGTACTCTGGAAACACCATATATTTT,CASSFPQGYSGNTIYF
TRBJ2-7,TRBV6-5,TRBD1,medium-sized,TGTGCCAGCAGAGCCGGACAGGAAGGCTCCGAGCAGTACTTC,CASRAGQEGSEQYF
TRBJ1-4,TRBV5-1,NA,NA,TGCGCCAGCAGCTTCCTCACAACTAATGAAAAACTGTTTTTT,CASSFLTTNEKLFF
TRBJ2-5,TRBV15,NA,NA,TGTGCCACCAGCACTTACAGGGTCGGAGAGACCCAGTACTTC,CATSTYRVGETQYF
TRBJ2-1,TRBV4-2,NA,NA,TGTGCCAGCAGCCAAGATTACTCCACGTTAATAAGCTCCTACAATGAGCAGTTCTTC,CASSQDYSTLISSYNEQFF
TRBJ2-7,TRBV5-6,TRBD1,NA,TGTGCCAGCAGCCCGGGACAGGGGGCCAACGAGCAGTACTTC,CASSPGQGANEQYF
TRBJ2-1,TRBV9,NA,NA,TGTGCCAGCAGCGTAGACCACAGGGTATTAGGGAATGAGCAGTTCTTC,CASSVDHRVLGNEQFF
TRBJ2-2,TRBV7-9,NA,NA,TGTGCCAGCAGCCCAACACCCGGGGAGCTGTTTTTT,CASSPTPGELFF
TRBJ2-2,TRBV19,NA,NA,TGTGCCAGTAGAGCCGGGGAGCTGTTTTTT,CASRAGELFF
TRBJ2-5,TRBV12-2,NA,NA,TGTGCAAGTCGCCTCCAAGGGGTGCGGGAGGGCTCACAAGAGACCCAGTACTTC,CASRLQGVREGSQETQYF
TRBJ1-1,TRBV4-3,TRBD1,NA,TGCGCCAGCAGTCCCGGGACAGGCCTCACTGAAGCTTTCTTT,CASSPGTGLTEAFF
TRBJ2-7,TRBV1,NA,NA,TGCGCCAGCAGCCTTCTTGAATACGGTTCCCAATACGAGCAGTACTTC,CASSLLEYGSQYEQYF
TRBJ2-1,TRBV7-6,NA,large,TGTGCCAGCAGGGCCGATGAAAGCCCCCACAATGAGCAGTTCTTC,CASRADESPHNEQFF
TRBJ2-1,TRBV9,TRBD2,once,TGTGCCAGCAGCGTAGTATGGACTAGCGTGAATGAGCAGTTCTTC,CASSVVWTSVNEQFF
TRBJ2-1,TRBV15,TRBD1,NA,TGTGCCACCAGCAGCGGGACAGGGCTGATCGATGAGCAGTTCTTC,CATSSGTGLIDEQFF
TRBJ2-1,TRBV7-9,TRBD2,NA,TGTGCCAGCTCGTGGACTAGCTTTAACAATGAGCAGTTCTTC,CASSWTSFNNEQFF
TRBJ1-1,TRBV11-3,NA,NA,TGTGCCAGCAGCTTTTGGGGCACTGAAGCTTTCTTT,CASSFWGTEAFF
TRBJ2-7,TRBV10-3,NA,NA,TGTGCCATCAGTGAGACCGGAGGAACCTACGAGCAGTACTTC,CAISETGGTYEQYF
TRBJ2-1,TRBV4-1,TRBD2,NA,TGCGCCAGCAGCCAAGATGAAAGCGGGAGGGTAGATGAGCAGTTCTTC,CASSQDESGRVDEQFF
TRBJ2-2,TRBV19,TRBD1,NA,TGTGCCAGCAAGGACAGGGTCAACACCGGGGAGCTGTTTTTT,CASKDRVNTGELFF
TRBJ2-4,TRBV13,TRBD1,NA,TGTGCCAGCAGCTTAAAACGGGACAGGGGAATATTGGGAAACATTCAGTACTTC,CASSLKRDRGILGNIQYF